The clone carrying this T cell receptor (beta chain) was observed once. Antigen unknown. TCRdb's copy holds only in-frame clones and misses some; the assay was immunoSEQ multiplex PCR. The sample holds about 480,000 clones, roughly nine tenths seen once. The entry originates in a study of Ad26.COV2.S vaccination and SARS-CoV-2 variants. Treatment given: 15 to 20 received Ad26.COV2.S at low or high dose, single or two shots; 5 received placebo; per-sample allocation not given. The samples were gathered on day 63 after the first injection of vaccine or placebo. General study results and limits: Reported findings describe substantial breadth in spike-specific CD8+ and CD4+ T cell responses following vaccination.

Specimen: peripheral blood, collected in a trial of Ad26.COV2.S vaccine versus placebo. This TCR was sampled from a person aged 18-60 years who received the Ad26.COV2.S COVID-19 vaccine or a placebo.

In DNA form, the CDR3 reads TGCGCCATCCCCAATATTTCTCCATCCTACGAGCAGTACTTC. It translates to CAIPNISPSYEQYF. The rearrangement uses TRBV10-1 and TRBJ2-7; unclear D gene. Germline assignment: CDR1 WNHNN and CDR2 SYGVQD (reference sequence). V shed 10 bases and J shed 1 base, with 17 bases lying between them. CDR3 size: 14 residues.